This T cell receptor beta chain was documented in a study of early T cells in non-severe SARS-CoV-2 infection. In the study overall: Investigators sequenced bulk RNA drawn from unsorted whole blood, and chains remained unpaired. General study findings and limits: VDJdb matching, biased toward anti-spike CD8 responses, missed private and CD4 specificities.

Trimming took 8 bases from V and 5 from J; bases not matched to a gene: 8. The germline V gene has CDR1 SNHLY and CDR2 FYNNEI. The CDR3 spans 15 residues. A word on this clonotype: What it binds is unknown.

Molecules of cDNA were individually given unique molecular identifiers that were attached to them. From the 5' RACE reads, TCRdb called clonotypes with MiXCR, one entry per CDR3 protein. The sample lists tens of thousands of distinct CDR3 sequences, roughly 7.9% occurring once. Sequenced material: whole blood, taken at baseline. The clonotype comes from an adult who was a healthcare worker with PCR-confirmed SARS-CoV-2 infection or an uninfected control (not recorded which). The chain joins TRBV2 to TRBJ2-3; 12 bases agree with TRBD2. CDR3 protein: CASGGLAGFVDTQYF. CDR3 bases: TGTGCCAGCGGTGGACTAGCGGGGTTTGTAGATACGCAGTATTTT.